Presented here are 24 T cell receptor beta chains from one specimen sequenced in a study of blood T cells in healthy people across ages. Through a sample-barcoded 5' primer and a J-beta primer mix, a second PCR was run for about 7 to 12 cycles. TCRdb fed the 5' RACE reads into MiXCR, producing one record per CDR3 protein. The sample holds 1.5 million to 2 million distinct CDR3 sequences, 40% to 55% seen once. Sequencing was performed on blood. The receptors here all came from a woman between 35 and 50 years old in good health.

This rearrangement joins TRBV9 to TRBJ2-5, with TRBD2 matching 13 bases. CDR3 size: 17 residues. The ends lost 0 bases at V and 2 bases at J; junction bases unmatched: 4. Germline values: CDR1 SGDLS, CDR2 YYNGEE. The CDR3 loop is CASSVGGLAGKQETQYF. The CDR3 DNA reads TGTGCCAGCAGCGTAGGGGGACTAGCGGGAAAGCAAGAGACCCAGTACTTC. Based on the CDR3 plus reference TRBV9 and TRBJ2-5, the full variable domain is DSGVTQTPKHLITATGQRVTLRCSPRSGDLSVYWYQQSLDQGLQFLIQYYNGEERAKGNILERFSAQQFPDLHSELNLSSLELGDSALYFCASSVGGLAGKQETQYFGPGTRLLVL.

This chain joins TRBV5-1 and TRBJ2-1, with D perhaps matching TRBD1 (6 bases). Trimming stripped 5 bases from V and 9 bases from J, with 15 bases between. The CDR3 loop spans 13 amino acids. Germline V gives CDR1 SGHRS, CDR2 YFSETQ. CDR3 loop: CASSPGDLGEQFF. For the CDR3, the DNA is TGCGCCAGCAGTCCAGGGGATCTCGGTGAGCAGTTCTTC.

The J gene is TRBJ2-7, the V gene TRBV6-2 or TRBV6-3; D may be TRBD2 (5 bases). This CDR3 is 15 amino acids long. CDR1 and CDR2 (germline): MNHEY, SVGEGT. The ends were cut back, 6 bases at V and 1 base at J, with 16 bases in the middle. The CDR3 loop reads CASRSSGSSSYEQYF. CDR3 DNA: TGTGCCAGCAGGTCCTCGGGGTCTTCGTCCTACGAGCAGTACTTC.

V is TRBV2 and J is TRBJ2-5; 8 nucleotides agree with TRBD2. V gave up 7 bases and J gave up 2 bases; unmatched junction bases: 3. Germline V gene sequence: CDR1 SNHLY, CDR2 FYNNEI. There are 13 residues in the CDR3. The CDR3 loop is CASTGGAQETQYF. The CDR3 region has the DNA TGTGCCAGCACGGGGGGGGCTCAAGAGACCCAGTACTTC.

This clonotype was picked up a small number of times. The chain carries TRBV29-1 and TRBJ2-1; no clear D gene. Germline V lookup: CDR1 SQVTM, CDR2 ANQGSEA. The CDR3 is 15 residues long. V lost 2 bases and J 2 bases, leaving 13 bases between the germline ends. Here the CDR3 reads CSVEPPLGPYNEQFF. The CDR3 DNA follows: TGCAGCGTTGAACCCCCCTTAGGACCCTACAATGAGCAGTTCTTC.

CDR3 residues: CASSGAGGFHNEQFF. The CDR3 DNA sequence: TGTGCCAGCAGTGGCGCAGGGGGCTTCCACAATGAGCAGTTCTTC. The chain links TRBV2 to TRBJ2-1; 8 nucleotides agree with TRBD1. This CDR3 is 15 amino acids long. Germline values: CDR1 SNHLY, CDR2 FYNNEI. J lost 5 bases, V lost 4 bases, and 7 bases had no gene match.

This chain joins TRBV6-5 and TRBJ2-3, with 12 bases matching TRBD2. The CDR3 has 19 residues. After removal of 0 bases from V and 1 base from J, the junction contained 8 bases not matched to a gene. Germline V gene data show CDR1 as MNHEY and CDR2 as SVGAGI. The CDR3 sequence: CASSYSKAASGGGTDTQYF. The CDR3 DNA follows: TGTGCCAGCAGTTACTCGAAGGCGGCTAGCGGGGGGGGCACAGATACGCAGTATTTT.

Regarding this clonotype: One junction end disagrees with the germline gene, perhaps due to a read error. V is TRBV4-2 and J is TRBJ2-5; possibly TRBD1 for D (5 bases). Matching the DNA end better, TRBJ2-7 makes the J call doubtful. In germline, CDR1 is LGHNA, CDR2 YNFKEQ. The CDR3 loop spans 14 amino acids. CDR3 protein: CAGSPSQGSDEQYF. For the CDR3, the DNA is TGTGCCGGCAGCCCCTCGCAGGGAAGCGACGAGCAGTACTTC.

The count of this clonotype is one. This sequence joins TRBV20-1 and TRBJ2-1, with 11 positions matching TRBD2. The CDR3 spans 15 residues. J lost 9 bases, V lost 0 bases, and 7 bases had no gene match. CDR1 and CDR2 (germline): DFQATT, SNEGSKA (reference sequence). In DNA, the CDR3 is TGCAGTGCTAGAGATGGGACTAGCGGAAAGGTTGAGCAGTTCTTC. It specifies CSARDGTSGKVEQFF.

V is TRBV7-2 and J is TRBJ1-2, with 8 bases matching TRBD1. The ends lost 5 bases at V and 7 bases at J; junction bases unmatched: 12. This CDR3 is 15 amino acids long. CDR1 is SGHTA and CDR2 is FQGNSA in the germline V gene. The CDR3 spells CASSQGDRGISGYTF. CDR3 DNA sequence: TGTGCCAGCAGCCAGGGAGACAGGGGCATAAGTGGCTACACCTTC.

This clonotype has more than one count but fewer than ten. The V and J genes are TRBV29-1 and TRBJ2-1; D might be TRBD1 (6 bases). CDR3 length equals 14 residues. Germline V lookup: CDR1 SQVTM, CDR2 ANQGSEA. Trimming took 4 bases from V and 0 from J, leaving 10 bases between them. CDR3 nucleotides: TGCAGCGTTGCTGGGGGCCCCTCCTACAATGAGCAGTTCTTC. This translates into CSVAGGPSYNEQFF.

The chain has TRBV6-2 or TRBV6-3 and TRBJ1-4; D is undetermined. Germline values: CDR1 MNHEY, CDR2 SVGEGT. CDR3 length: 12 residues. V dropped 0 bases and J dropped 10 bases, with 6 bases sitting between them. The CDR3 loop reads CASSYSKGKLFF. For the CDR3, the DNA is TGTGCCAGCAGTTACTCGAAGGGAAAACTGTTTTTT.

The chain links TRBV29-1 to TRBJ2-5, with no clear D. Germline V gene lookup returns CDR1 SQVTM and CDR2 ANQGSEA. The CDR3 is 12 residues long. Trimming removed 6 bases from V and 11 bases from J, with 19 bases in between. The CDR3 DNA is TGCAGCGTCGGAGTGGGGTACAATGAGCAGTACTTC. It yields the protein CSVGVGYNEQYF.

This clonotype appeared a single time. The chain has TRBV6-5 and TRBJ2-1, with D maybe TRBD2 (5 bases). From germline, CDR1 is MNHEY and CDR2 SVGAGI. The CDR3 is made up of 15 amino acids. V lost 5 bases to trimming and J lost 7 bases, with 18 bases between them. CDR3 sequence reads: CASSKPGKLSNEQFF. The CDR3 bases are TGTGCCAGCAGTAAACCGGGGAAACTTTCGAATGAGCAGTTCTTC.

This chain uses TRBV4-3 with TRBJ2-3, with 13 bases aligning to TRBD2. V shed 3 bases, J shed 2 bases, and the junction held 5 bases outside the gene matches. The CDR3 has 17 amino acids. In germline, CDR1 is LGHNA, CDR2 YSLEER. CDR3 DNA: TGCGCCAGCAGCCATCAACTAGCGGGGGGGCTCACAGATACGCAGTATTTT. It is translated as CASSHQLAGGLTDTQYF.

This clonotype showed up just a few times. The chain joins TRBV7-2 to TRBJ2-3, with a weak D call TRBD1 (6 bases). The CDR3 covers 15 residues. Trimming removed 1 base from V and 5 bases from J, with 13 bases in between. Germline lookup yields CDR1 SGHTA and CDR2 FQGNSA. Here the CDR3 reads CASSLVGAGLDTQYF. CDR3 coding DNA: TGTGCCAGCAGCTTAGTGGGGGCAGGACTAGATACGCAGTATTTT.

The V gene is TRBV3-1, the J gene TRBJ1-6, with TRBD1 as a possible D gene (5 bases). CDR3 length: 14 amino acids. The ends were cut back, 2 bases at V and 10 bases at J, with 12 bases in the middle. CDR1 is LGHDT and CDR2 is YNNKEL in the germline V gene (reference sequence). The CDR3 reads CASSQPGTSSPLHF. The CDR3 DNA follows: TGTGCCAGCAGCCAACCGGGGACCAGCTCACCCCTCCACTTT.

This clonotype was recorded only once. CDR3 sequence (DNA): TGTGCCAGCAGTCCGGGGACAGCCTACTATGGCTACACCTTC. Translation: CASSPGTAYYGYTF. The chain carries TRBV12-3 or TRBV12-4 and TRBJ1-2; 7 bases line up with TRBD1. The CDR3 covers 14 residues. V shed 5 bases and J 3 bases; nucleotides not matched to a gene: 6.

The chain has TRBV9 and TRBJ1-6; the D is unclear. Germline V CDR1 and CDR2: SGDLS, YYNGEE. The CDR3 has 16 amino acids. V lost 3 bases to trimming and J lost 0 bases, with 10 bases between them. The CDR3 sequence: CASSARGSSYNSPLHF. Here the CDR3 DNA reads TGTGCCAGCAGCGCCCGAGGGAGCTCCTATAATTCACCCCTCCACTTT.

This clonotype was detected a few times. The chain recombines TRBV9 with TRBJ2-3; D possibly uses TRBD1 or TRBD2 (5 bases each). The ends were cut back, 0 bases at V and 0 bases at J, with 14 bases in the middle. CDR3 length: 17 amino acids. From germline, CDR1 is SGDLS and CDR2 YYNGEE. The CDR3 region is CASSVGDGPTSTDTQYF. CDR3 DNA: TGTGCCAGCAGCGTAGGGGACGGACCGACTAGCACAGATACGCAGTATTTT.

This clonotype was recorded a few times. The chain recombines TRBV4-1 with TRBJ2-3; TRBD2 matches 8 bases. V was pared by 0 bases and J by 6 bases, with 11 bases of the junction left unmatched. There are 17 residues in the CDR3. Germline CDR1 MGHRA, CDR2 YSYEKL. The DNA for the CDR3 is TGCGCCAGCAGCCAAGAGGTAGCGGGGCACCCGCGGGATACGCAGTATTTT. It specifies CASSQEVAGHPRDTQYF.

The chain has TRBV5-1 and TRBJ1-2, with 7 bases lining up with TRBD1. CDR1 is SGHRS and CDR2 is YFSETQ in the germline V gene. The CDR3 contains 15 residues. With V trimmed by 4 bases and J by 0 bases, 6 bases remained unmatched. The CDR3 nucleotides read TGCGCCAGCAGCAGACGACAGGGACCTAACTATGGCTACACCTTC. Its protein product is CASSRRQGPNYGYTF.

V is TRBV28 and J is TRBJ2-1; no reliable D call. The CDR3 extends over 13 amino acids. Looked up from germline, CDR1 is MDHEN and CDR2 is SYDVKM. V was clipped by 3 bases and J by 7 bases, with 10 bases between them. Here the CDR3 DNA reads TGTGCCAGCAGTTTGATAGGGCGGAATGAGCAGTTCTTC. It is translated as CASSLIGRNEQFF.

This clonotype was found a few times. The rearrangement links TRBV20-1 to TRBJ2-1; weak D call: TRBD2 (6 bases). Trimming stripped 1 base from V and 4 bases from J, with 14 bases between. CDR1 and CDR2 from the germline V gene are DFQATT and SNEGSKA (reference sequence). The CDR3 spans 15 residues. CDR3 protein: CSARGIREKYNEQFF. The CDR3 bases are TGCAGTGCTAGAGGGATACGGGAGAAGTACAATGAGCAGTTCTTC.